This TCR beta chain comes out of a study of somatic mutations in cytotoxic T cells in rheumatoid arthritis listed by TCRdb under 2017. Describing the broader study: Some T-cell populations stained with V beta antibodies were sorted by flow on a FACSAria II or Sony SH800 to nearly 100% purity, with sorted V beta1+ cells additionally subjected to TCRB sequencing. Whether expanded CD8+ T-cell clones in untreated, newly diagnosed rheumatoid arthritis carry somatic mutations was the study question, and clonality was characterized with TCRB deep sequencing. For 60 or so rheumatoid arthritis patients and 20 healthy controls, TCRB deep sequencing was carried out. Median age was essentially the same in the patient group and the control group.

TCRB CDR3 sequencing used the immunoSEQ assay on genomic DNA. As for how the authors treated the data: The analyses included only productive TCRB rearrangements. Defining a clone by its unique TCRB CDR3 sequence, the study calculated clonality as a productive clonality index derived from Shannon entropy. Repertoire overlap for a pair of samples was computed from each clone's template counts relative to total templates per sample. A correlation with a Spearman r of 0.55 to 0.65 was found between V-gene usage by flow cytometry and V-gene usage by TCRB sequencing. Here the immuneACCESS table is served through TCRdb, limited to in-frame sequences with V and J called. Missing clones are a known gap in these copies; in checked studies unresolved V genes cover under half, and the rest lacks a known reason. V, J and clone size were drawn from that table, and D and trimming were deduced from the DNA. The sample contains 8,500 to 11,000 clones, roughly four fifths of them found a single time. The ten largest clones capture approximately 19% of the sample.

Broader findings and caveats from the paper: The slight TRBV07 underrepresentation in patients was not adjusted for multiple comparisons. Several identical CD8+ TCRB sequences were found in both blood and synovial fluid, and in about an eighth of the roughly 65 patients the largest CD8+ clone exceeded 20% of CD8+ cells. The antigen targets of the expanded CD8+ clones were unknown, and absence from virus-specific databases did not rule out viral specificity. CD8+ clonality increased with age in patients (Spearman r ≈ 0.46) but not in healthy controls. CD8+ T-cell clonality in rheumatoid arthritis patients was not significantly different from that in age-matched healthy controls.

Healthy controls were over 15 blood donors whose buffy coats were used, with a median age of around 50 years (range about 20-80) and 55% female. Flow cytometry confirmed the purity of CD4+ and CD8+ cells that had been isolated by positive magnetic bead selection on an AutoMACS. Peripheral blood mononuclear cells were obtained using density gradient separation with Ficoll-Paque PLUS. DNA from CD4-enriched, CD8-enriched or PBMC samples was extracted using Nucleospin Tissue or Tissue XS kits and then quantified on a Qubit 2.0 fluorometer. CDR1 SGHNT and CDR2 YENEEA are derived from the germline V gene. Reading from cysteine to phenylalanine, the CDR3 counts 16 amino acids. The only DNA kept is the CDR3, 48 bases in frame from the first base. Points on this clone: Its binding antigen is unknown. Per-base quality was not reported, and no clone a single base away is much larger than it.

Sequencing input: CD8+ T cells sorted from blood. The V and J segments used are TRBV11-3 and TRBJ2-5, with TRBD2 identical over 12 junction bases. The DNA end is more similar to TRBJ2-7, so the J call may be wrong. The TCR originated in a woman aged 45 to 65 in good health. The nucleotide sequence is TGTGCCAGCAGCTTAGGAGGACTAGCGGGGTCCTACGAGCAGTACTTC. Translated, it gives CASSLGGLAGSYEQYF.